Listed below are T cell receptor beta chains from one sample, sequenced in a study of blood T cell repertoires in COVID-19. This table comes from immunoSEQ multiplex PCR, and its TCRdb copy is limited to in-frame clones, with some not included. This sample has approximately 240,000 clones; more than 80% occur once, and the top ten carry 1.3%. Sequenced material: peripheral blood. These receptors all stem from a woman between 25 and 40 years old with COVID-19, enrolled during active disease. Both conserved end residues are part of each CDR3. Fields, in order: clone size, J gene, V gene, CDR3 length, CDR3 protein. Clone size is stated in some rows and not others, as once, few, many or a class when expanded.

clone size: .; J gene: TRBJ2-5; V gene: TRBV5-1; CDR3 length: 16; CDR3 protein: CASSLAIGQGRETQYF
clone size: .; J gene: TRBJ1-5; V gene: TRBV4-3; CDR3 length: 18; CDR3 protein: CASSRRLTGGNSNQPQHF
clone size: .; J gene: TRBJ2-1; V gene: TRBV7-2; CDR3 length: 15; CDR3 protein: CASSPPGLAGDEQFF
clone size: .; J gene: TRBJ2-7; V gene: TRBV11-2; CDR3 length: 17; CDR3 protein: CASSLVGVGTGTYEQYF
clone size: .; J gene: TRBJ1-1; V gene: TRBV7-9; CDR3 length: 14; CDR3 protein: CASSSQRRRTEAFF
clone size: few; J gene: TRBJ2-7; V gene: TRBV18; CDR3 length: 15; CDR3 protein: CASSPREGVGVEQYF
clone size: .; J gene: TRBJ2-5; V gene: TRBV7-9; CDR3 length: 16; CDR3 protein: CASSPIRDRVLETQYF
clone size: .; J gene: TRBJ2-3; V gene: TRBV9; CDR3 length: 12; CDR3 protein: CASSVEGDSQYF
clone size: .; J gene: TRBJ2-2; V gene: TRBV4-1; CDR3 length: 16; CDR3 protein: CASSQDVTGSAGELFF
clone size: .; J gene: TRBJ2-1; V gene: TRBV6-2/TRBV6-3; CDR3 length: 15; CDR3 protein: CASSYTSGRAAEQFF
clone size: .; J gene: TRBJ2-3; V gene: TRBV29-1; CDR3 length: 15; CDR3 protein: CSVELAGRGTDTQYF
clone size: once; J gene: TRBJ2-1; V gene: TRBV27; CDR3 length: 16; CDR3 protein: CASSLQIGGAPNEQFF
clone size: .; J gene: TRBJ2-7; V gene: TRBV5-6; CDR3 length: 15; CDR3 protein: CASSLGFRPSYEQYF
clone size: .; J gene: TRBJ2-5; V gene: TRBV5-1; CDR3 length: 14; CDR3 protein: CASSLGGLEETQYF
clone size: .; J gene: TRBJ1-2; V gene: TRBV5-1; CDR3 length: 14; CDR3 protein: CASSLTTGSSGYTF
clone size: .; J gene: TRBJ1-1; V gene: TRBV30; CDR3 length: 17; CDR3 protein: CAWSPRGGLLLNTEAFF
clone size: .; J gene: TRBJ2-7; V gene: TRBV6-2/TRBV6-3; CDR3 length: 12; CDR3 protein: CASSPRSGEQYF
clone size: .; J gene: TRBJ2-2; V gene: TRBV6-1; CDR3 length: 16; CDR3 protein: CASSGGVTGGFRELFF
clone size: .; J gene: TRBJ2-2; V gene: TRBV5-4; CDR3 length: 17; CDR3 protein: CASSLGLAGESTGELFF
clone size: .; J gene: TRBJ2-5; V gene: TRBV11-2; CDR3 length: 14; CDR3 protein: CASSSRDTRETQYF
clone size: once; J gene: TRBJ2-3; V gene: TRBV30; CDR3 length: 15; CDR3 protein: CAWGLLAGAADTQYF
clone size: .; J gene: TRBJ2-7; V gene: TRBV19; CDR3 length: 15; CDR3 protein: CASSIRQAVSYEQYF
clone size: .; J gene: TRBJ2-7; V gene: TRBV15; CDR3 length: 11; CDR3 protein: CAVRGRDEQYF
clone size: few; J gene: TRBJ1-4; V gene: TRBV2; CDR3 length: 15; CDR3 protein: CASRSTGGENEKLFF
clone size: .; J gene: TRBJ2-7; V gene: TRBV6-5; CDR3 length: 14; CDR3 protein: CASSLARDSYEQYF
clone size: .; J gene: TRBJ1-1; V gene: TRBV9; CDR3 length: 15; CDR3 protein: CASNPRGGWNTEAFF
clone size: .; J gene: TRBJ2-3; V gene: TRBV7-3; CDR3 length: 15; CDR3 protein: CASSWTSGSTDTQYF
clone size: .; J gene: TRBJ2-3; V gene: TRBV5-1; CDR3 length: 15; CDR3 protein: CASRDRPQNTDTQYF
clone size: once; J gene: TRBJ2-3; V gene: TRBV5-6; CDR3 length: 16; CDR3 protein: CASSLRTSGGADTQYF
clone size: .; J gene: TRBJ2-1; V gene: TRBV27; CDR3 length: 13; CDR3 protein: CASSSDNDNEQFF
clone size: .; J gene: TRBJ1-1; V gene: TRBV9; CDR3 length: 13; CDR3 protein: CASSVGIRQEAFF
clone size: .; J gene: TRBJ1-1; V gene: TRBV18; CDR3 length: 13; CDR3 protein: CASSPGQGYEAFF
clone size: .; J gene: TRBJ2-2; V gene: TRBV18; CDR3 length: 14; CDR3 protein: CASSPPGGKVELFF
clone size: .; J gene: TRBJ2-7; V gene: TRBV9; CDR3 length: 15; CDR3 protein: CASSPRDRMTYEQYF
clone size: .; J gene: TRBJ1-2; V gene: TRBV28; CDR3 length: 15; CDR3 protein: CASSLRPGTNYGYTF
clone size: once; J gene: TRBJ2-7; V gene: TRBV7-8; CDR3 length: 16; CDR3 protein: CASSQRQMPGVSEQYF
clone size: .; J gene: TRBJ2-5; V gene: TRBV18; CDR3 length: 14; CDR3 protein: CASSHGQGGETQYF
clone size: .; J gene: TRBJ2-7; V gene: TRBV7-8; CDR3 length: 15; CDR3 protein: CASSLVDRDPMGQYF
clone size: .; J gene: TRBJ1-1; V gene: TRBV7-2; CDR3 length: 13; CDR3 protein: CASSPLITSEAFF
clone size: .; J gene: TRBJ1-2; V gene: TRBV6-5; CDR3 length: 13; CDR3 protein: CASSYDRGYGYTF
clone size: .; J gene: TRBJ1-3; V gene: TRBV7-9; CDR3 length: 16; CDR3 protein: CASSLVGGPSGNTIYF
clone size: .; J gene: TRBJ2-1; V gene: TRBV15; CDR3 length: 16; CDR3 protein: CATSSPEQSRGGEQFF
clone size: .; J gene: TRBJ1-6; V gene: TRBV18; CDR3 length: 16; CDR3 protein: CASSRLDRGLESPLHF
clone size: .; J gene: TRBJ1-1; V gene: TRBV9; CDR3 length: 14; CDR3 protein: CASSLNVANTEAFF
clone size: .; J gene: TRBJ2-7; V gene: TRBV6-6; CDR3 length: 18; CDR3 protein: CASSPKTGAARVAYEQYF
clone size: .; J gene: TRBJ2-7; V gene: TRBV7-2; CDR3 length: 13; CDR3 protein: CASSQGLTYEQYF
clone size: .; J gene: TRBJ2-7; V gene: TRBV5-4; CDR3 length: 15; CDR3 protein: CASSNRDSGSYEQYF
clone size: .; J gene: TRBJ2-1; V gene: TRBV5-4; CDR3 length: 14; CDR3 protein: CASNPQGFYNEQFF
clone size: few; J gene: TRBJ2-7; V gene: TRBV13; CDR3 length: 15; CDR3 protein: CASRVRASGTHEQYF
clone size: .; J gene: TRBJ2-1; V gene: TRBV19; CDR3 length: 15; CDR3 protein: CASTDRTSGGREQFF
clone size: .; J gene: TRBJ2-3; V gene: TRBV25-1; CDR3 length: 15; CDR3 protein: CASSERLLSTDTQYF
clone size: .; J gene: TRBJ1-5; V gene: TRBV11-2; CDR3 length: 12; CDR3 protein: CASSLVGGPQHF
clone size: .; J gene: TRBJ2-3; V gene: TRBV9; CDR3 length: 19; CDR3 protein: CASSVGPGLAGDGTDTQYF
clone size: .; J gene: TRBJ2-1; V gene: TRBV11-2; CDR3 length: 17; CDR3 protein: CASSPREALSSYNEQFF
clone size: once; J gene: TRBJ2-1; V gene: TRBV11-3; CDR3 length: 14; CDR3 protein: CASSAGSSADEQFF
clone size: few; J gene: TRBJ1-5; V gene: TRBV11-2; CDR3 length: 14; CDR3 protein: CASSSDGVRQPQHF
clone size: .; J gene: TRBJ1-5; V gene: TRBV7-2; CDR3 length: 13; CDR3 protein: CASSLQGGQPQHF
clone size: .; J gene: TRBJ2-5; V gene: TRBV6-5; CDR3 length: 16; CDR3 protein: CASSYFTGQNQETQYF
clone size: few; J gene: TRBJ2-3; V gene: TRBV2; CDR3 length: 15; CDR3 protein: CASSAAGLGTDTQYF
clone size: once; J gene: TRBJ2-7; V gene: TRBV30; CDR3 length: 14; CDR3 protein: CAWSILRGSNEQYF